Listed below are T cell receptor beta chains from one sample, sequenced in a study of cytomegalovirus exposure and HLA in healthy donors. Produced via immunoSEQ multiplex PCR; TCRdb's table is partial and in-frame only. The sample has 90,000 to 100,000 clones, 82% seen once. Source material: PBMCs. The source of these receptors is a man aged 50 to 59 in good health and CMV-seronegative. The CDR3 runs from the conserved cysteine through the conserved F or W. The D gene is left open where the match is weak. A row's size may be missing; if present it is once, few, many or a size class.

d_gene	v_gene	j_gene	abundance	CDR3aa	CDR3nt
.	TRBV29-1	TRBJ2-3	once	CSVERQSTDTQYF	TGCAGCGTTGAAAGACAGAGCACAGATACGCAGTATTTT
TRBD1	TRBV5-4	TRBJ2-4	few	CASSLTGAGYGIQYF	TGTGCCAGCAGCTTGACAGGGGCGGGTTATGGCATTCAGTACTTC
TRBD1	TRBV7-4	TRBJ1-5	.	CASSPRDRANMFSNQPQHF	TGTGCCAGCAGCCCTCGGGACAGGGCGAATATGTTCAGCAATCAGCCCCAGCATTTT
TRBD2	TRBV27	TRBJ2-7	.	CASSRTSVYEQYF	TGTGCCAGCAGCCGGACTAGCGTCTACGAGCAGTACTTC
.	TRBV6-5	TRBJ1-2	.	CATDSAEGANYGYTF	TGTGCCACCGACTCCGCCGAGGGCGCTAACTATGGCTACACCTTC
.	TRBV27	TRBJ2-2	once	CASSLWVLPTGNTGELFF	TGTGCCAGCAGTTTATGGGTCTTACCGACGGGAAACACCGGGGAGCTGTTTTTT
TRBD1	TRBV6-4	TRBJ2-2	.	CASRGTGSAGELFF	TGTGCCAGCAGGGGGACAGGGAGTGCCGGGGAGCTGTTTTTT
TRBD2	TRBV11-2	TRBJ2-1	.	CASSPIAGSIYNEQFF	TGTGCCAGCAGCCCCATAGCGGGAAGCATTTACAATGAGCAGTTCTTC
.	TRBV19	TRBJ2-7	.	CASSSITGRSYEQYF	TGTGCCAGTAGTTCGATAACAGGGCGCTCCTACGAGCAGTACTTC
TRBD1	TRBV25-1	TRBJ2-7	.	CASSPGGMRYEQYF	TGTGCCAGCAGTCCAGGGGGCATGCGCTACGAGCAGTACTTC
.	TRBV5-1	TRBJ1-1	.	CASSLGGGGLLTEAFF	TGCGCCAGCAGCTTGGGGGGGGGCGGGTTGTTGACTGAAGCTTTCTTT
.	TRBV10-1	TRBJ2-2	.	CASSDRGSTGELFF	TGCGCCAGCAGTGACAGGGGATCCACCGGGGAGCTGTTTTTT
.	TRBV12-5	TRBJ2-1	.	CASGLLSSDNEQFF	TGTGCTAGTGGTTTACTGTCGTCTGACAATGAGCAGTTCTTC
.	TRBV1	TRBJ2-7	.	CTSSPPLGKPEQYF	TGCACCAGCAGCCCCCCCCTAGGCAAGCCCGAGCAGTACTTC
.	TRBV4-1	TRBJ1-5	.	CASSQGGGRQPQHF	TGTGCCAGCAGCCAAGGGGGGGGACGTCAGCCCCAGCATTTT
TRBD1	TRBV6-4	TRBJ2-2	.	CASRAWDRDTGELFF	TGTGCCAGCAGGGCCTGGGACAGGGACACCGGGGAGCTGTTTTTT
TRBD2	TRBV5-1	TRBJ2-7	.	CASSSMIYSGRAERGYEQYF	TGCGCCAGCAGCTCGATGATCTATAGCGGGAGGGCGGAACGAGGTTACGAGCAGTACTTC
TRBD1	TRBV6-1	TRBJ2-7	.	CASSEWGTAYEQYF	TGTGCCAGCAGTGAATGGGGGACAGCCTACGAGCAGTACTTC
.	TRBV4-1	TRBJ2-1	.	CASSGLSTGSEQFF	TGCGCCAGCAGCGGCCTCTCTACAGGAAGTGAGCAGTTCTTC
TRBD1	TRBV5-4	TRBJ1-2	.	CASSAGTGANYGYTF	TGTGCCAGCAGCGCCGGGACAGGGGCTAACTATGGCTACACCTTC
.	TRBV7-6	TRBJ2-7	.	CASSGTASSRGEQYF	TGTGCCAGCAGTGGGACGGCATCTTCCCGGGGGGAGCAGTACTTC
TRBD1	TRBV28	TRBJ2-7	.	CASSSLDRVSFEQYF	TGTGCCAGCAGTTCGCTCGACAGGGTGAGCTTCGAGCAGTACTTC
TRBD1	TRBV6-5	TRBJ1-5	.	CASSYPRTGRNQPQHF	TGTGCCAGCAGTTACCCCCGGACAGGGCGCAATCAGCCCCAGCATTTT
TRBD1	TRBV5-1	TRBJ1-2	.	CASSFTGEARRGYTF	TGCGCCAGCAGCTTCACAGGGGAGGCTAGGCGTGGCTACACCTTC
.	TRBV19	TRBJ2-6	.	CASSSLQATSGANVLTF	TGTGCCAGTAGTTCCCTACAGGCAACCTCTGGGGCCAACGTCCTGACTTTC
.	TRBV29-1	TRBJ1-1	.	CSVRGQRLDTEAFF	TGCAGCGTAAGAGGACAACGCTTGGACACTGAAGCTTTCTTT
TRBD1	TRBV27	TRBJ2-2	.	CASSLYGQGVSTGELFF	TGTGCCAGCAGTTTATACGGACAGGGGGTGAGCACCGGGGAGCTGTTTTTT
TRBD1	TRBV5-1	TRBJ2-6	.	CASSLAGRGLDGANVLTF	TGCGCCAGCAGCTTGGCTGGCAGGGGGCTTGATGGGGCCAACGTCCTGACTTTC
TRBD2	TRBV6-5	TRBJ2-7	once	CASRGIAGATYEQYF	TGTGCCAGCAGGGGGATAGCGGGAGCTACCTACGAGCAGTACTTC
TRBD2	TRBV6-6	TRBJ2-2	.	CASLKTSGGTGELFF	TGTGCCAGCCTCAAGACTAGCGGGGGCACCGGGGAGCTGTTTTTT
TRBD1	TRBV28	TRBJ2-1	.	CASRPSRGRGVEQFF	TGTGCCAGCAGACCGAGCAGGGGGCGTGGAGTAGAGCAGTTCTTC
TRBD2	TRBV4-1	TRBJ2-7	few	CASSQVPSGRKYEQYF	TGCGCCAGCAGCCAAGTACCTAGCGGGAGGAAATACGAGCAGTACTTC
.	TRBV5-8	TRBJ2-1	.	CASSLAINEQFF	TGTGCCAGCAGCTTGGCCATCAATGAGCAGTTCTTC
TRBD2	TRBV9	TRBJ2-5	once	CASSVGASGSLGETQYF	TGTGCCAGCAGCGTAGGGGCTAGCGGTTCTCTGGGAGAGACCCAGTACTTC
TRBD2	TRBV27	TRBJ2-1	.	CASSLWTSGCFF	TGTGCCAGCAGTCTCTGGACTAGCGGATGCTTCTTC
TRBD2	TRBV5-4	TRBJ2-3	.	CASSFDSAGVKDTQYF	TGTGCCAGCAGCTTTGATTCAGCGGGAGTGAAAGATACGCAGTATTTT
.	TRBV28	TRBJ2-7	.	CASSLPAVGEQYF	TGTGCCAGCAGTTTACCAGCGGTGGGCGAGCAGTACTTC
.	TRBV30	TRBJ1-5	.	CAWSVLGLNSGQPQHF	TGTGCCTGGAGTGTACTCGGGTTGAACTCGGGGCAGCCCCAGCATTTT
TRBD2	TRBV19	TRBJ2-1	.	CASSMMGLAYNEQFF	TGTGCCAGTAGTATGATGGGACTAGCCTACAATGAGCAGTTCTTC
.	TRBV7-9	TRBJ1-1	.	CASSFDSLNTEAFF	TGTGCCAGCAGCTTCGACAGCTTGAACACTGAAGCTTTCTTT
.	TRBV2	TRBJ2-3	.	CASSEGQGRDTQYF	TGTGCCAGCAGTGAAGGTCAGGGGCGAGATACGCAGTATTTT
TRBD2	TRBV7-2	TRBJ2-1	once	CATLPASGSNEQFF	TGTGCCACCCTCCCGGCTAGCGGGAGTAATGAGCAGTTCTTC